What follows is one TCR beta chain and its context. No antigen is known for it. Template switching with 5'RACE generated the TCR cDNA and added a universal primer site and UMIs. Via MiXCR, TCRdb re-called the 5' RACE reads, giving one row per CDR3 protein. The repertoire holds 250,000 to 350,000 distinct CDR3 sequences, with 6.8% as singletons. The sample comes from a study of T cells after yellow fever vaccination. The CDR3 loop spans 17 amino acids. Germline CDR1 reads LNHDA; CDR2 reads SQIVND (reference sequence). V lost 6 bases and J lost 4; bases outside the gene matches: 16. Study-level results: FACS-sorted repertoires might harbor abundant contaminating clonotypes from the bulk population. Only a minor proportion of clonotypes was detected across both CD4 and CD8 compartments. Subsequent booster samples again held most clones from primary vaccination (96% CD4, about 85% CD8).

V and J are TRBV19 and TRBJ1-1; 8 bases line up with TRBD1. The sequence came from a man younger than 30 who received the YFV17D yellow fever vaccine. Sequenced here: PBMCs, sampled 35 to 50 days after the first yellow fever vaccination. CDR3 in DNA: TGTGCCAGTAGCCCCGACCCCCCAGGGGGCGTGGGCACTGAAGCTTTCTTT. This encodes CASSPDPPGGVGTEAFF.